Listed below are T cell receptor beta chains from one sample, sequenced in a study of technical replicates of blood from several donors. TCRdb's table, derived via immunoSEQ multiplex PCR, lists solely in-frame clones and lacks some. The table includes approximately 81,000 clones, about 81% detected once. Input material: PBMCs. Receptors originate from a human donor in good health. Some clones in this sample may be carry-over from other donors' samples. Each CDR3 is given with its conserved first and last residue. A D gene is named only where the DNA matches it firmly. Some rows have no size entry. The others give once, few or many, or a class for an expanded clone.

v_call	d_call	clone_size	j_call	cdr3_length	cdr3_aa	cdr3_nt
TRBV5-4	.	.	TRBJ2-2	13	CASSLRGKGELFF	TGTGCCAGCAGCTTGCGCGGGAAGGGGGAGCTGTTTTTT
TRBV4-1	TRBD2	.	TRBJ2-6	18	CASSPKTSASSGANVLTF	TGCGCCAGCAGCCCGAAGACTAGCGCAAGCTCTGGGGCCAACGTCCTGACTTTC
TRBV7-9	TRBD1	.	TRBJ1-1	16	CASSSDPGQGAIEAFF	TGTGCCAGCAGCTCAGACCCGGGGCAGGGGGCTATTGAAGCTTTCTTT
TRBV5-4	.	.	TRBJ2-3	15	CASSEGGSRTDTQYF	TGTGCCAGCAGCGAGGGCGGGTCTAGAACGGATACGCAGTATTTT
TRBV7-6	.	.	TRBJ2-1	15	CASSSDRVTHGEQFF	TGTGCCAGCAGCTCAGACCGGGTTACCCATGGGGAGCAGTTCTTC
TRBV4-1	.	.	TRBJ2-2	17	CASSPQGTGINTGELFF	TGCGCCAGCAGCCCCCAAGGAACGGGGATTAACACCGGGGAGCTGTTTTTT
TRBV15	.	.	TRBJ1-2	14	CATSRDTRNYGYTF	TGTGCCACCAGCAGAGATACCAGGAACTATGGCTACACCTTC
TRBV11-2	TRBD2	.	TRBJ2-1	15	CASSIPGLATIEQFF	TGTGCCAGCAGCATTCCGGGACTAGCGACAATTGAGCAGTTCTTC
TRBV7-7	.	.	TRBJ1-1	10	CASSFRGAFF	TGTGCTAGCAGCTTCAGGGGAGCTTTCTTT
TRBV11-1	TRBD2	once	TRBJ2-3	15	CASSLSGGRTDTQYF	TGTGCCAGCAGCCTTAGCGGGGGGCGGACAGATACGCAGTATTTT
TRBV2	.	.	TRBJ1-1	13	CATGGGQNTEAFF	TGTGCCACCGGGGGGGGACAGAACACTGAAGCTTTCTTT
TRBV7-8	TRBD2	.	TRBJ2-5	16	CASSLVSGGAGETQYF	TGTGCCAGCAGCTTAGTTAGCGGGGGGGCCGGAGAGACCCAGTACTTC
TRBV7-2	TRBD2	.	TRBJ2-1	15	CASSTGLAGMYEQFF	TGTGCCAGCAGTACGGGACTAGCGGGAATGTATGAGCAGTTCTTC
TRBV5-8	TRBD1	.	TRBJ1-5	18	CASSLIRSDRFVNQPQHF	TGTGCCAGCAGCTTGATCCGATCGGACAGGTTTGTAAATCAGCCCCAGCATTTT
TRBV7-9	.	many	TRBJ2-7	14	CASSPRLLTYEQYF	TGTGCCAGCAGCCCGCGACTCCTTACCTACGAGCAGTACTTC
TRBV5-1	TRBD2	.	TRBJ2-5	16	CASSLGQLAGAETQYF	TGCGCCAGCAGCTTGGGCCAGCTAGCGGGAGCTGAGACCCAGTACTTC
TRBV19	.	.	TRBJ1-2	15	CASSRTRGGPYGYTF	TGTGCCAGTAGCCGTACCCGGGGGGGTCCTTATGGCTACACCTTC
TRBV5-6	TRBD1	.	TRBJ1-6	14	CASRERDRYSPLHF	TGTGCCAGCAGGGAACGGGACAGATATTCACCCCTCCACTTT